This T cell receptor (beta chain) was sequenced for a study of T cell repertoires in urothelial bladder cancer. Study overall: Of 11 to 12 resected lesions, three were cT2 or greater.

In regard to this clone: Its antigen is not known.

Germline V gene lookup returns CDR1 LNHDA and CDR2 SQIVND (reference sequence). This CDR3 region has 15 residues. V shed 5 bases and J shed 4 bases, with 15 bases lying between them. Repertoires were generated with immunoSEQ multiplex PCR, while TCRdb's copy carries only in-frame clones and drops some. This sample has around 1,500 clones; around 67% occur once, and the top ten carry around 26%. Study outcomes and limitations: One T-cell clone reached up to about 17% of carcinoma infiltrating lymphocytes. Carcinoma specimens had fewer T cells than benign specimens.

Material for sequencing was tumor-infiltrating cells from bladder cancer. The genes are TRBV19 and TRBJ2-4; either TRBD1 or TRBD2 may supply D (6 bases each). The sequence was obtained from a human donor with urothelial carcinoma. This CDR3 is CASSQGGLVKNIQYF. DNA of the CDR3: TGTGCCAGTAGTCAAGGGGGACTTGTTAAAAACATTCAGTACTTC. Full variable domain (outside the CDR3, taken from reference TRBV19 and TRBJ2-4): DGGITQSPKYLFRKEGQNVTLSCEQNLNHDAMYWYRQDPGQGLRLIYYSQIVNDFQKGDIAEGYSVSREKKESFPLTVTSAQKNPTAFYLCASSQGGLVKNIQYFGAGTRLSVL.